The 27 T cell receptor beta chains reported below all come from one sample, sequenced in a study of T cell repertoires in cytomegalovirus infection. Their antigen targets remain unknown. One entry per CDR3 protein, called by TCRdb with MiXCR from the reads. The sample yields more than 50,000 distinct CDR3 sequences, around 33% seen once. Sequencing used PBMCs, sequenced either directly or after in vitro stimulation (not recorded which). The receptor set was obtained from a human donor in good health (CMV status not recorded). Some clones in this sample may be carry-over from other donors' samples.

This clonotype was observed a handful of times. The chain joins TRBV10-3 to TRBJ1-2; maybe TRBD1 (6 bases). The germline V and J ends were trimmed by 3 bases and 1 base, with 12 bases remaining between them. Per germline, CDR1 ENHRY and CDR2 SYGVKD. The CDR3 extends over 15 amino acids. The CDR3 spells CAISDWGADNYGYTF. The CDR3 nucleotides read TGTGCCATCAGTGACTGGGGGGCAGATAACTATGGCTACACCTTC.

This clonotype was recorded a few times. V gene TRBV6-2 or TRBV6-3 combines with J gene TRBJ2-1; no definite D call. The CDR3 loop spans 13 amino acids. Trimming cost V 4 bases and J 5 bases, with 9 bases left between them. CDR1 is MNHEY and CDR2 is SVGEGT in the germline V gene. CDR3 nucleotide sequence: TGTGCCAGCAGTTTTATAGCAAACAATGAGCAGTTCTTC. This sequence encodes CASSFIANNEQFF.

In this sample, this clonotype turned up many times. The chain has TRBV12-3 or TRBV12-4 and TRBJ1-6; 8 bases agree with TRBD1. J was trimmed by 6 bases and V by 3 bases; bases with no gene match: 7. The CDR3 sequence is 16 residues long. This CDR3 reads CASSLGDRRVNSPLHF. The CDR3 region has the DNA TGTGCCAGCAGTTTGGGGGACAGGCGCGTTAATTCACCCCTCCACTTT.

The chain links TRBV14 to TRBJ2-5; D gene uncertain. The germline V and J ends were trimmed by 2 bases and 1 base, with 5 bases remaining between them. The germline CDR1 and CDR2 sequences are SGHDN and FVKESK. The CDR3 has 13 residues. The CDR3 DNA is TGTGCCAGCAGCCAAACGGGCCAAGAGACCCAGTACTTC. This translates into CASSQTGQETQYF.

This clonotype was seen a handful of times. CDR3 in DNA: TGTGCCAGTAGTACCTTAGACCCCGGGACTCGTGAGCAGTTCTTC. Translating gives CASSTLDPGTREQFF. The J gene is TRBJ2-1, the V gene TRBV19, with D possibly TRBD2 on 6 matching bases. This CDR3 region has 15 residues. V lost 4 bases to trimming and J lost 9 bases, with 19 bases between them. Germline lookup yields CDR1 LNHDA and CDR2 SQIVND (reference sequence).

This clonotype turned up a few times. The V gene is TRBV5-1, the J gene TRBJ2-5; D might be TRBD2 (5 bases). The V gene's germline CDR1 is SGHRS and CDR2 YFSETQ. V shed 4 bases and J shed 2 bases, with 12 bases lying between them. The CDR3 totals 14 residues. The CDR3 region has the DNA TGCGCCAGCAGCCCCGAGGGCATACAAGAGACCCAGTACTTC. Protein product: CASSPEGIQETQYF.

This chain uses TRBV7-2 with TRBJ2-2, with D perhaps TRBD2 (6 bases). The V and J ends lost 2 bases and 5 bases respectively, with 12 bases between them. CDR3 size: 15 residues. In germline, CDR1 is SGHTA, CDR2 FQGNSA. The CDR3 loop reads CASSLRDSLTGELFF. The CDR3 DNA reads TGTGCCAGCAGCTTACGGGACTCGTTGACCGGGGAGCTGTTTTTT.

The CDR3 DNA reads TGTGCCAGCAACAAAGGGGGGAACGGGACGGCCTATAATTCACCCCTCCACTTT. Translated, it gives CASNKGGNGTAYNSPLHF. The chain uses TRBV7-9 and TRBJ1-6, with a weak D call TRBD1 (6 bases). Germline lookup yields CDR1 SEHNR and CDR2 FQNEAQ (reference sequence). Trimming took 7 bases from V and 2 from J, leaving 21 bases between them. This CDR3 is 18 amino acids long.

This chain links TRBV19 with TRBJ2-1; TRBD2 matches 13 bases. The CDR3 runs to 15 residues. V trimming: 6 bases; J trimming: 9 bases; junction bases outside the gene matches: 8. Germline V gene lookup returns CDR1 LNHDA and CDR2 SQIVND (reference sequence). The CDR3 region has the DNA TGTGCCAGTAGCCCGGGACTAGCGGGATCTCGTGAGCAGTTCTTC. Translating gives CASSPGLAGSREQFF.

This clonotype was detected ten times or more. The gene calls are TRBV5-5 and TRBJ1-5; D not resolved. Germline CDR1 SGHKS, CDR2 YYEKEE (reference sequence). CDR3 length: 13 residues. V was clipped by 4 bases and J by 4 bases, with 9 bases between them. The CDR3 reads CASSRTQNQPQHF. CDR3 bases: TGTGCCAGCAGCCGAACCCAAAATCAGCCCCAGCATTTT.

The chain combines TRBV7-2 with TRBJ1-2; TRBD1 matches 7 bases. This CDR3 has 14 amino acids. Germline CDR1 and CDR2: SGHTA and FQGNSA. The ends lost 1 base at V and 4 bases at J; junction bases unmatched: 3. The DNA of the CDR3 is TGTGCCAGCAGCTTAGACAGGGGACTCTATGGCTACACCTTC. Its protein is CASSLDRGLYGYTF.

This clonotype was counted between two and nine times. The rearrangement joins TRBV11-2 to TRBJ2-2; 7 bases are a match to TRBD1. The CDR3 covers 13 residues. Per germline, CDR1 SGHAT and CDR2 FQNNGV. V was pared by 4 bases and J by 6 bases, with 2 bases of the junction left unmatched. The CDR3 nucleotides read TGTGCCAGCAGCTCTCAGGGGGCCGGGGAGCTGTTTTTT. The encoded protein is CASSSQGAGELFF.

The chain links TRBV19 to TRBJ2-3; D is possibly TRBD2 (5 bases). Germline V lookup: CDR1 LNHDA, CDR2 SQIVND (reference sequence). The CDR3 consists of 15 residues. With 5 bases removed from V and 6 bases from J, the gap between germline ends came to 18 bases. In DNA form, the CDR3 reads TGTGCCAGTAGTCCCCGACGGGAAGGCTCTGATACGCAGTATTTT. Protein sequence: CASSPRREGSDTQYF.

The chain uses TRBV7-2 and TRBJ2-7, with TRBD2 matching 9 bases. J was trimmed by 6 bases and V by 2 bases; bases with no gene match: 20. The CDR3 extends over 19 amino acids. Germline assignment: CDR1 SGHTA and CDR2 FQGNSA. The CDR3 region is CASSLRALTGAGGPPEQYF. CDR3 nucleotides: TGTGCCAGCAGCTTACGCGCCTTGACGGGGGCGGGAGGGCCTCCCGAGCAGTACTTC.

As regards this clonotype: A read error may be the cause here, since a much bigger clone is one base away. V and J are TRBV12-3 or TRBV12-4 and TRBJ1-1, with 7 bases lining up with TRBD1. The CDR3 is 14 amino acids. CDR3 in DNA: TGTGCCAGCAGTTTCTCGGACAGGAACACTGAAGCTTGCTTT. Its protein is CASSFSDRNTEACF.

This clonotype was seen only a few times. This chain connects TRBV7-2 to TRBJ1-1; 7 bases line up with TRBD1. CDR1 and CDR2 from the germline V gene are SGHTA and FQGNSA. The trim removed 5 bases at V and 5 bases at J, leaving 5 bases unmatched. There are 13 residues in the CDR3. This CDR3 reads CASSPQGRTEAFF. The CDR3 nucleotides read TGTGCCAGCAGCCCACAGGGGAGGACTGAAGCTTTCTTT.

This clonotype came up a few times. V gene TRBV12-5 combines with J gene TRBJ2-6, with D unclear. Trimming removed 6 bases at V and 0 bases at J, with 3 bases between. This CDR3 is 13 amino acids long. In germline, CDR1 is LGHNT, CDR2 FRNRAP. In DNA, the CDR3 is TGTGCTAGTGGCGCCTCTGGGGCCAACGTCCTGACTTTC. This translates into CASGASGANVLTF.

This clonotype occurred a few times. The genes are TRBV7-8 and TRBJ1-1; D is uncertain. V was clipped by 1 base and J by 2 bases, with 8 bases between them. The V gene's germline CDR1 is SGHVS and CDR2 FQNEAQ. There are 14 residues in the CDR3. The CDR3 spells CASSLGQTNTEAFF. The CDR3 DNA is TGTGCCAGCAGCTTAGGGCAGACCAACACTGAAGCTTTCTTT.

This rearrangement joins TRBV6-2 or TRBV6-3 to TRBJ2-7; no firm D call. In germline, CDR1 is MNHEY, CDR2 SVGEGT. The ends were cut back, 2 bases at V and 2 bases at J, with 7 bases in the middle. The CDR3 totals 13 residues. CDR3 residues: CASSYPGPYEQYF. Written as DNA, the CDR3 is TGTGCCAGCAGTTACCCTGGGCCCTACGAGCAGTACTTC.

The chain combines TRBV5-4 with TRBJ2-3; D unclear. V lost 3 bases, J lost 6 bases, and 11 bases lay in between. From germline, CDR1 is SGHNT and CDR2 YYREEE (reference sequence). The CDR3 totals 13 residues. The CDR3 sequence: CASSSEAEDTQYF. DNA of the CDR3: TGTGCCAGCAGCTCAGAGGCCGAGGATACGCAGTATTTT.

CDR3 amino acids: CASSQDRELDTQYF. The CDR3 nucleotides read TGTGCCAGCAGTCAGGACAGGGAGCTAGATACGCAGTATTTT. The rearrangement joins TRBV28 to TRBJ2-3, with 8 bases identical to TRBD1. From germline, CDR1 is MDHEN and CDR2 SYDVKM. J gave up 5 bases and V 5 bases, and 6 bases lay outside the gene matches. The CDR3 is made up of 14 amino acids.

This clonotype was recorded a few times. The CDR3 reads CASSRTGETTNEKLFF. The CDR3 nucleotides are TGTGCCAGCAGCAGGACAGGGGAAACAACTAATGAAAAACTGTTTTTT. The chain has TRBV6-5 and TRBJ1-4; the match to TRBD1 covers 9 bases. The germline CDR1 and CDR2 sequences are MNHEY and SVGAGI. This CDR3 is 16 amino acids long. V gave up 6 bases and J gave up 0 bases; unmatched junction bases: 5.

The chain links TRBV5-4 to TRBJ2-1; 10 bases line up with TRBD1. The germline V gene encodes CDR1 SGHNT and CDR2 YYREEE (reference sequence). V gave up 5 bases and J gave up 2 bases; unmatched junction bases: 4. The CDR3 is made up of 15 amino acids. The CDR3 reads CASRKDRGAYNEQFF. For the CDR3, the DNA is TGTGCCAGCAGAAAGGACAGGGGGGCCTACAATGAGCAGTTCTTC.

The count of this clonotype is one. CDR3 nucleotide sequence: TGTGCCAGCAGTCGAGACAGGGGGAACCAAGAGACCCAGTACTTC. This translates into CASSRDRGNQETQYF. The V gene is TRBV28, the J gene TRBJ2-5, with 9 bases fitting TRBD1. V was clipped by 5 bases and J by 0 bases; unmatched bases: 4. The CDR3 sequence is 15 residues long. Germline lookup yields CDR1 MDHEN and CDR2 SYDVKM.

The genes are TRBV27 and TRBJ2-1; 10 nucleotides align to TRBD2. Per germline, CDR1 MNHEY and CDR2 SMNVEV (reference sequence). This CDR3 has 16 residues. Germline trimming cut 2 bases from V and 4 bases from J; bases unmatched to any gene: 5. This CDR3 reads CASSLLAGANYNEQFF. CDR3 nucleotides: TGTGCCAGCAGTTTACTAGCGGGAGCGAATTACAATGAGCAGTTCTTC.

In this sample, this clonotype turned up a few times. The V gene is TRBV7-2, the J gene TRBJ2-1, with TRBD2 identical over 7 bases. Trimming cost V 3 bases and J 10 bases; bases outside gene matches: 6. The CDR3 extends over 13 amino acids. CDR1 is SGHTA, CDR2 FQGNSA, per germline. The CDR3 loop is CASSFGRREEQFF. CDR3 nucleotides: TGTGCCAGCAGCTTCGGACGGCGGGAGGAGCAGTTCTTC.

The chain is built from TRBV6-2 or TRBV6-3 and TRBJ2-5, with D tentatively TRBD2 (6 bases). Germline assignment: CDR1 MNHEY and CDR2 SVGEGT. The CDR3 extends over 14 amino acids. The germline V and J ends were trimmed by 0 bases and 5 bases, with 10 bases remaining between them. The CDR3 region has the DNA TGTGCCAGCAGTTACTCGATACGGGGGGAGACCCAGTACTTC. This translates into CASSYSIRGETQYF.